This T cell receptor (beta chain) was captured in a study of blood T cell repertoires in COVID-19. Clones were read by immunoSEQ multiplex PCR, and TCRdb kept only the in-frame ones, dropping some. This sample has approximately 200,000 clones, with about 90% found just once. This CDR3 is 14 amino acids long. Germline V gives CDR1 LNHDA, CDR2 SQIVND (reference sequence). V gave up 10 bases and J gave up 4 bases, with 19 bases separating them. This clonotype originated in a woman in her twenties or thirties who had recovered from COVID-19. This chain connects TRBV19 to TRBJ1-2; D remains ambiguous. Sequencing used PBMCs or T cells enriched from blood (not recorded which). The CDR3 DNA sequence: TGTGCCACCATGGAGACGGAGGTTTTCTATGGCTACACCTTC. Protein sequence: CATMETEVFYGYTF.